Following are 29 T cell receptor beta chains from one sample sequenced in a study of T cells in Graves' hyperthyroidism and ophthalmopathy. Amplified regions were TCR beta CDR3 sequences from RNA transcripts. HTBI primers were the set used in a first-round RT-PCR of the TCR CDR3. Each CDR3 protein is one row after TCRdb ran MiXCR on the multiplex PCR reads. This repertoire shows roughly 510,000 distinct CDR3 sequences, 46% found once; its top ten account for roughly 45%. The specimen sequenced was peripheral blood or thyroid tissue (not recorded which). The source of these receptors is an adult woman with Graves' disease, either hyperthyroidism or ophthalmopathy (not recorded which).

V gene TRBV4-3 combines with J gene TRBJ2-7; TRBD2 agrees at 11 bases. The CDR3 is made up of 15 amino acids. Germline V gene data show CDR1 as LGHNA and CDR2 as YSLEER. V lost 3 bases to trimming and J lost 2 bases; unmatched junction nucleotides: 3. The CDR3 nucleotides are TGCGCCAGCAGCCAGACTAGCGGGAATACCTACGAGCAGTACTTC. Encoded protein: CASSQTSGNTYEQYF.

Many counts were recorded for this clonotype. This sequence joins TRBV4-1 and TRBJ2-5; D call uncertain. CDR3 length: 12 residues. Trimming took 3 bases from V and 3 from J, leaving 5 bases between them. The germline V gene encodes CDR1 MGHRA and CDR2 YSYEKL. CDR3 sequence reads: CASSHGEETQYF. CDR3 DNA sequence: TGCGCCAGCAGCCATGGGGAAGAGACCCAGTACTTC.

This clonotype was seen a single time. J is TRBJ1-5 and V is TRBV2, with a possible D match to TRBD1 (6 bases). The V end was cut by 9 bases, the J end by 3 bases, with 12 bases between. This CDR3 is built from 13 residues. Germline CDR1 is SNHLY and CDR2 is FYNNEI. CDR3 sequence (DNA): TGTGCCAGTATTAGGGACACCAATCAGCCCCAGCATTTT. Encoded protein: CASIRDTNQPQHF.

This clonotype was seen at least ten times. The chain recombines TRBV7-9 with TRBJ1-1, with D perhaps matching TRBD1 (6 bases). Germline V gene data show CDR1 as SEHNR and CDR2 as FQNEAQ (reference sequence). The CDR3 loop spans 13 amino acids. Trimming cost V 1 base and J 6 bases, with 9 bases left between them. CDR3 in amino acids: CASSLESGAEAFF. In nucleotides, the CDR3 is TGTGCCAGCAGCTTAGAGTCAGGGGCTGAAGCTTTCTTT.

This clonotype was recorded a few times. The V call is TRBV27, the J call TRBJ1-4; D might be TRBD1 (5 bases). Germline V lookup: CDR1 MNHEY, CDR2 SMNVEV (reference sequence). V was shortened by 3 bases and J by 8 bases, with 13 bases between the two germline ends. This CDR3 is 14 amino acids long. The CDR3 nucleotides are TGTGCCAGCAGTTTGGCAGGGAATCAGGAAAAACTGTTTTTT. It yields the protein CASSLAGNQEKLFF.

The rearrangement links TRBV9 to TRBJ1-2, with TRBD1 matching over 7 bases. The CDR3 consists of 15 residues. CDR1 is SGDLS and CDR2 is YYNGEE in the germline V gene. The V segment lost 4 bases and the J segment 8 bases; nucleotides outside the gene matches: 14. The CDR3 is CASSTGQASMVGYTF. CDR3 DNA: TGTGCCAGCAGCACAGGACAGGCCTCTATGGTCGGCTACACCTTC.

This clonotype appeared a few times. The rearrangement uses TRBV29-1 and TRBJ1-1; TRBD1 matches at 7 bases. The trim removed 6 bases at V and 4 bases at J, leaving 5 bases unmatched. CDR1 SQVTM and CDR2 ANQGSEA come from the germline V gene. The CDR3 length is 12 residues. The CDR3 sequence: CSVLQGSTEAFF. The CDR3 nucleotides are TGCAGCGTCCTACAGGGGTCCACTGAAGCTTTCTTT.

This clonotype was detected many times. The chain carries TRBV7-3 and TRBJ2-7, with D unresolved. The CDR3 is made up of 14 amino acids. The V gene lost 1 base and the J gene lost 5 bases, with 12 bases spanning the gap. Germline V gives CDR1 SGHTA, CDR2 FQGTGA. This chain's CDR3 is CASSLMPGSNEQYF. CDR3 DNA: TGTGCCAGCAGCTTAATGCCTGGCAGTAACGAGCAGTACTTC. The full variable domain, completed using reference TRBV7-3 and TRBJ2-7, is GAGVSQTPSNKVTEKGKYVELRCDPISGHTALYWYRQSLGQGPEFLIYFQGTGAADDSGLPNDRFFAVRPEGSVSTLKIQRTERGDSAVYLCASSLMPGSNEQYFGPGTRLTVT.

The table lists this clonotype with many counts. This chain uses TRBV6-6 with TRBJ1-4; 7 bases are shared with TRBD1. This CDR3 is 16 amino acids long. The trim removed 0 bases at V and 0 bases at J, leaving 1 base unmatched. Per germline, CDR1 MNHNY and CDR2 SVGAGI (reference sequence). CDR3 region: CASSYSTGATNEKLFF. In DNA form, the CDR3 reads TGTGCCAGCAGTTACTCTACAGGGGCAACTAATGAAAAACTGTTTTTT.

This clonotype was counted many times. The CDR3 region is CASRSGGETQYF. DNA for the CDR3: TGTGCCAGCAGAAGTGGTGGAGAGACCCAGTACTTC. The V call is TRBV12-3 or TRBV12-4, the J call TRBJ2-5; no definite D call. This CDR3 contains 12 residues. V lost 6 bases and J lost 4, with 9 bases in between.

This clonotype has ten or more counts. The CDR3 sequence: CSAGQYFYGYTF. The CDR3 DNA is TGCAGTGCTGGACAGTATTTTTATGGCTACACCTTC. The V and J genes are TRBV20-1 and TRBJ1-2; weak D call: TRBD1 (6 bases). The CDR3 sequence is 12 residues long. V lost 5 bases and J 5 bases, leaving 12 bases between the germline ends. Germline assignment: CDR1 DFQATT and CDR2 SNEGSKA (reference sequence).

Comment on this clonotype: A much larger clone sits a single nucleotide away, making a read error possible. The V gene is TRBV7-7, the J gene TRBJ2-2, with D perhaps being TRBD1 or TRBD2 (5 bases each). CDR1 is SSHAT, CDR2 FNYEAQ, per germline (reference sequence). The CDR3 runs 14 residues. The CDR3 DNA sequence: TGTGCTAGCAGCTTAGAGGGGCTGGTCGGGGAGCTGCTTTTT. The encoded protein is CASSLEGLVGELLF.

This clonotype was seen more than once but under ten times. An end of the junction does not agree with germline; a read error may underlie this. The chain joins TRBV19 to TRBJ2-2; a possible D gene is TRBD2 (6 bases). This CDR3 has 15 amino acids. Germline-derived CDR1 and CDR2 are LNHDA and SQIVND (reference sequence). The CDR3 DNA is TGTGCCAGTAGTTCCGACAGCCGCGGGGCCGGGGAGCTGTCTTTT. Amino acids: CASSSDSRGAGELSF.

The chain couples TRBV7-9 to TRBJ1-3; 9 positions match TRBD1. With 5 bases clipped from V and 4 bases from J, the junction kept 3 bases outside the gene matches. Germline V gene lookup returns CDR1 SEHNR and CDR2 FQNEAQ (reference sequence). The CDR3 runs to 14 residues. The CDR3: CASSHGTGGNTIYF. For the CDR3, the DNA is TGTGCCAGCAGCCACGGGACAGGGGGAAACACCATATATTTT.

This clonotype turned up a few times. The CDR3 DNA is TGTGCCATCAGTAACAGGGTAGAGGGCGAGCAGTACTTC. It is translated as CAISNRVEGEQYF. The rearrangement joins TRBV10-3 to TRBJ2-7; D perhaps matches TRBD1 (6 bases). CDR1 is ENHRY and CDR2 is SYGVKD in the germline V gene. This CDR3 contains 13 residues. V dropped 5 bases and J dropped 6 bases, with 14 bases sitting between them.

This chain connects TRBV7-9 to TRBJ2-5, with D maybe TRBD2 (7 bases). This CDR3 is 17 amino acids long. Germline V gives CDR1 SEHNR, CDR2 FQNEAQ (reference sequence). Trimming removed 0 bases at V and 2 bases at J, with 16 bases between. The DNA of the CDR3 is TGTGCCAGCAGCTTAGCGGGAGGGGGACACCAACAAGAGACCCAGTACTTC. It yields the protein CASSLAGGGHQQETQYF.

This clonotype was observed many times. The chain uses TRBV12-3 or TRBV12-4 and TRBJ1-1, with 7 bases identical to TRBD1. Germline trimming cut 7 bases from V and 1 base from J; bases unmatched to any gene: 3. This CDR3 is 13 amino acids long. CDR3 sequence reads: CASTRQGNTEAFF. The CDR3 bases are TGTGCCAGCACGCGACAGGGGAACACTGAAGCTTTCTTT.

This clonotype came up many times. The chain carries TRBV20-1 and TRBJ2-7; D perhaps matches TRBD2 (5 bases). V lost 6 bases to trimming and J lost 5 bases, with 11 bases between them. CDR1 and CDR2 from the germline V gene are DFQATT and SNEGSKA (reference sequence). The CDR3 covers 11 residues. CDR3 sequence: CSAPLAHEQYF. The CDR3 DNA reads TGCAGTGCGCCCCTAGCCCACGAGCAGTACTTC.

This clonotype was observed many times. The V gene is TRBV20-1, the J gene TRBJ1-1; tentative D call: TRBD1 (6 bases). CDR1 and CDR2 (germline): DFQATT, SNEGSKA (reference sequence). CDR3 size: 12 residues. The CDR3 DNA sequence: TGCAGCGCAGCACAGGGGAACACTGAAGCTTTCTTT. It translates to CSAAQGNTEAFF.

V gene TRBV24-1 combines with J gene TRBJ1-2; weak D call: TRBD1 (5 bases). V lost 1 base, J lost 4 bases, and 12 bases lay in between. CDR3 size: 15 residues. Per the germline V gene, CDR1 is KGHDR and CDR2 is SFDVKD. For the CDR3, the DNA is TGTGCCACCAGTGATTTCCGGTCAGGGACCTATGGCTACACCTTC. Translating gives CATSDFRSGTYGYTF.

The genes are TRBV25-1 and TRBJ1-1, with 7 nucleotides matching TRBD1. Unmatched junction bases numbered 8, after V lost 2 bases and J lost 11 bases. There are 13 residues in the CDR3. Per the germline V gene, CDR1 is MGHDK and CDR2 is SYGVNS. CDR3 in DNA: TGTGCCAGCAGTGAAGGCCAGGGGGTAACGGCTTTCTTT. Encoded protein: CASSEGQGVTAFF.

The chain uses TRBV11-3 and TRBJ1-1; tentatively, D is TRBD1 (6 bases). This CDR3 region has 16 residues. Between the trimmed V and J ends, which lost 5 bases and 4 bases, there was a span of 20 bases. The germline CDR1 and CDR2 sequences are SGHNT and YENEEA. The chain's CDR3 is CASSLVEGGRVTEAFF. CDR3 coding DNA: TGTGCCAGCAGCCTCGTAGAGGGGGGGCGCGTCACTGAAGCTTTCTTT. Combining the CDR3 with reference TRBV11-3 and TRBJ1-1 gives the whole variable domain EAGVVQSPRYKIIEKKQPVAFWCNPISGHNTLYWYLQNLGQGPELLIRYENEEAVDDSQLPKDRFSAERLKGVDSTLKIQPAELGDSAVYLCASSLVEGGRVTEAFFGQGTRLTVV.

The CDR3 bases are TGTGCCAGCAGCCAAGCCGGGAACCTAGACCCTGAAGCTTTCTTT. Translation gives CASSQAGNLDPEAFF. This chain joins TRBV14 and TRBJ1-1, with no clear D. Trimming left V 1 base short and J 6 bases short, with 15 bases between. Germline CDR1 reads SGHDN; CDR2 reads FVKESK. The CDR3 is 15 amino acids.

This chain connects TRBV29-1 to TRBJ2-7; 14 bases are a match to TRBD2. The CDR3 is made up of 15 amino acids. Per germline, CDR1 SQVTM and CDR2 ANQGSEA. V trimming: 6 bases; J trimming: 3 bases; junction bases outside the gene matches: 7. CDR3 residues: CSVRWTSGRNYEQYF. The CDR3 nucleotides are TGCAGCGTACGCTGGACTAGCGGGAGGAACTACGAGCAGTACTTC.

The rearrangement uses TRBV7-9 and TRBJ1-4; D gene unclear. The V and J ends lost 5 bases and 8 bases respectively, with 18 bases between them. CDR1 and CDR2 (germline): SEHNR, FQNEAQ (reference sequence). The CDR3 covers 15 residues. The CDR3 DNA follows: TGTGCCAGCAGCCACCGGGATGGATGGTGGGAAAAACTGTTTTTT. Its protein product is CASSHRDGWWEKLFF.

This clonotype was recorded many times. V and J are TRBV4-1 and TRBJ2-2; D possibly corresponds to TRBD2 (5 bases). This CDR3 contains 14 residues. Trimming removed 0 bases from V and 7 bases from J, with 9 bases in between. The germline V gene has CDR1 MGHRA and CDR2 YSYEKL. CDR3: CASSQDPRDGELFF. CDR3 nucleotides: TGCGCCAGCAGCCAAGATCCCCGGGACGGGGAGCTGTTTTTT.

The J gene is TRBJ2-2, the V gene TRBV5-1, with D tentatively TRBD2 (6 bases). The CDR3 extends over 15 amino acids. The V and J ends lost 2 bases and 8 bases respectively, with 16 bases between them. Per the germline V gene, CDR1 is SGHRS and CDR2 is YFSETQ. CDR3 sequence (DNA): TGCGCCAGCAGCTTCGGGGGAGCCGGTGTAGGGGAGCTGTTTTTT. The encoded protein is CASSFGGAGVGELFF.

This clonotype was found a few times. V usage is TRBV7-2 and J usage is TRBJ1-4, with a tentative D call TRBD1 (5 bases). CDR3 length equals 15 residues. Looked up from germline, CDR1 is SGHTA and CDR2 is FQGNSA. V was cut by 5 bases and J by 5 bases, with 15 bases left in between. CDR3 amino acids: CASSTKGPRNEKLFF. DNA of the CDR3: TGTGCCAGCAGCACTAAGGGGCCTCGCAATGAAAAACTGTTTTTT.

The V gene is TRBV29-1, the J gene TRBJ2-7, with 7 nucleotides matching TRBD2. With V trimmed by 4 bases and J by 4 bases, 10 bases remained unmatched. This CDR3 has 14 residues. Germline V lookup: CDR1 SQVTM, CDR2 ANQGSEA. The DNA for the CDR3 is TGCAGCGTTGGAGAGGCCAGGGAGGGTTACGAGCAGTACTTC. Its protein product is CSVGEAREGYEQYF.